The 19 T cell receptor beta chains given below trace back to one sample, sequenced in a study of Graves' ophthalmopathy and Graves' hyperthyroidism. RNA transcripts were the template, and TCR beta CDR3 regions were amplified from them. A first-round RT-PCR used HTBI primers, followed by a second-round multiplex PCR. Using its own MiXCR run on the multiplex PCR reads, TCRdb lists one record per CDR3 protein. The profile covers about 660,000 distinct CDR3 sequences, with about two fifths appearing a single time and about 3.3% taken by the ten largest. Sample: peripheral blood. The receptors come from an adult man with Graves' ophthalmopathy.

The genes are TRBV7-9 and TRBJ2-5; 8 nucleotides align to TRBD2. The DNA end favors TRBJ2-1, so the J call may be wrong. CDR1 SEHNR and CDR2 FQNEAQ come from the germline V gene (reference sequence). The CDR3 consists of 16 residues. CDR3: CASSSSAGGSYNEQFF. Written as DNA, the CDR3 is TGTGCCAGCAGCTCGAGCGCGGGGGGTTCCTACAATGAGCAGTTCTTC.

This clonotype was picked up many times. The chain combines TRBV9 with TRBJ1-2; D unclear. Looked up from germline, CDR1 is SGDLS and CDR2 is YYNGEE. Between the trimmed V and J ends, which lost 1 base and 3 bases, there was a span of 13 bases. The CDR3 extends over 15 amino acids. The CDR3 DNA follows: TGTGCCAGCAGCGTACGGGCCACGGAACACTATGGCTACACCTTC. Protein product: CASSVRATEHYGYTF.

This clonotype was seen ten or more times. The V gene is TRBV7-8, the J gene TRBJ1-2; no clear D gene. CDR3 size: 14 residues. V lost 1 base and J 3 bases, leaving 9 bases between the germline ends. Per germline, CDR1 SGHVS and CDR2 FQNEAQ. This CDR3 reads CASSLGGGYYGYTF. The DNA for the CDR3 is TGTGCCAGCAGCTTAGGTGGCGGATACTATGGCTACACCTTC.

This clonotype was seen ten or more times. CDR3 residues: CASSSANEKLFF. In DNA form, the CDR3 reads TGTGCCAGCAGCTCAGCTAATGAAAAACTGTTTTTT. The chain joins TRBV25-1 to TRBJ1-4; no reliable D call. The germline V gene has CDR1 MGHDK and CDR2 SYGVNS. The CDR3 consists of 12 residues. The V and J ends lost 6 bases and 3 bases respectively, with 5 bases between them.

The CDR3 reads CAISAGEVGANVLTF. Here the CDR3 DNA reads TGTGCCATCAGTGCAGGGGAGGTTGGGGCCAACGTCCTGACTTTC. The gene calls are TRBV10-3 and TRBJ2-6; D is perhaps TRBD1 or TRBD2 (6 bases each). V was cut by 4 bases and J by 3 bases, with 10 bases left in between. There are 15 residues in the CDR3. Germline V gene data show CDR1 as ENHRY and CDR2 as SYGVKD.

Notes on this clonotype: It may be a read error: a sequence one base away is much more abundant. A read error is likely, as this CDR3 ends without the conserved phenylalanine or tryptophan. The chain combines TRBV5-6 with TRBJ1-5; the D gene is possibly TRBD1 (5 bases). Germline V gives CDR1 SGHDT, CDR2 YYEEEE. The CDR3 runs to 14 residues. V was pared by 1 base and J by 5 bases, with 10 bases between. Here the CDR3 DNA reads TGTGCCAGCAGCTTGAAGGGGCGTTATCAGCCCCAGCATTTG. This translates into CASSLKGRYQPQHL.

The sample holds one count of this clonotype. The junction departs from germline at one end; a sequencing error may be responsible. The chain uses TRBV5-1 and TRBJ1-1; no firm D call. This CDR3 has 13 residues. Germline loops: CDR1 SGHRS, CDR2 YFSETQ. CDR3 loop: CAGSLSRNTEAFF. For the CDR3, the DNA is TGCGCCGGCAGCTTGTCCAGGAACACTGAAGCTTTCTTT.

The CDR3, as DNA: TGTGCTAGTGGATCAGGGGGTATCGAGCAGTACTTC. Its translation: CASGSGGIEQYF. The V and J genes are TRBV12-5 and TRBJ2-7; 7 bases are a match to TRBD1. Germline V lookup: CDR1 LGHNT, CDR2 FRNRAP. After removal of 6 bases from V and 6 bases from J, the junction contained 5 bases not matched to a gene. The CDR3 extends over 12 amino acids.

The chain carries TRBV5-1 and TRBJ2-7, with 14 bases matching TRBD2. The CDR3 is made up of 15 amino acids. V shed 6 bases, J shed 3 bases, and the junction held 5 bases outside the gene matches. Germline V lookup: CDR1 SGHRS, CDR2 YFSETQ. CDR3 sequence reads: CASTLGTSGSYEQYF. The CDR3 region has the DNA TGCGCCAGCACCCTGGGGACTAGCGGGAGCTACGAGCAGTACTTC.

The chain uses TRBV10-2 and TRBJ2-3, with 14 bases fitting TRBD2. The CDR3 is made up of 16 amino acids. J gave up 5 bases and V 8 bases, and 9 bases lay outside the gene matches. CDR1 is WSHSY, CDR2 SAAADI, per germline. CDR3 loop: CASALGTSGGQDTQYF. The CDR3, as DNA: TGCGCCAGCGCTCTCGGGACTAGCGGGGGTCAAGATACGCAGTATTTT.

The chain is built from TRBV25-1 and TRBJ2-7, with TRBD1 matching 9 bases. The germline gives CDR1 MGHDK, CDR2 SYGVNS. Trimming took 8 bases from V and 5 from J; bases not matched to a gene: 19. CDR3 size: 17 residues. CDR3 amino acids: CASQAGFGDRVWDEQYF. CDR3 nucleotide sequence: TGTGCCAGCCAGGCGGGGTTTGGGGACAGGGTTTGGGACGAGCAGTACTTC.

This clonotype was found once. This rearrangement joins TRBV5-1 to TRBJ2-5; D is ambiguous. The germline V gene has CDR1 SGHRS and CDR2 YFSETQ. Deletions cut 4 bases from V and 2 bases from J, with 12 bases between. The CDR3 consists of 14 residues. The CDR3 DNA follows: TGCGCCAGCAGCCAAGCCGTGGGACAAGAGACCCAGTACTTC. Its protein is CASSQAVGQETQYF.

V gene TRBV10-3 combines with J gene TRBJ1-2; 12 nucleotides line up with TRBD1. Germline CDR1 is ENHRY and CDR2 is SYGVKD. The CDR3 is made up of 14 amino acids. V trimming: 7 bases; J trimming: 10 bases; junction bases outside the gene matches: 10. CDR3 sequence: CAITPGQGARDYTF. CDR3 DNA sequence: TGTGCCATCACTCCGGGACAGGGGGCACGGGACTACACCTTC.

This chain joins TRBV7-2 and TRBJ1-2; D remains unclear. The CDR3 loop spans 13 amino acids. Per the germline V gene, CDR1 is SGHTA and CDR2 is FQGNSA. V was shortened by 1 base and J by 12 bases, with 15 bases between the two germline ends. The CDR3 DNA follows: TGTGCCAGCAGCTTAGACACGAGAATTGGAAACACCTTC. Its translation: CASSLDTRIGNTF.

In its sample, this clonotype was seen many times. This chain uses TRBV6-1 with TRBJ2-7; TRBD1 matches at 7 bases. Germline V CDR1 and CDR2: MNHNS, SASEGT. Trimming at V came to 6 bases and at J to 6 bases, leaving 8 bases not matched to a gene. CDR3 length equals 13 residues. CDR3 sequence: CASRATGIGEQYF. CDR3 sequence (DNA): TGTGCCAGCAGGGCGACAGGGATCGGCGAGCAGTACTTC.

This clonotype has at least ten counts. This chain joins TRBV2 and TRBJ2-5, with 13 bases lining up with TRBD2. The CDR3 runs 14 residues. Germline-derived CDR1 and CDR2 are SNHLY and FYNNEI. Unmatched junction bases numbered 4, after V lost 5 bases and J lost 7 bases. CDR3 nucleotide sequence: TGTGCCAGCAGTCCACTAGCGGGGGGGCTGACCCAGTACTTC. This sequence encodes CASSPLAGGLTQYF.

The chain uses TRBV2 and TRBJ2-3; D unresolved. This CDR3 is 15 amino acids long. Germline CDR1 is SNHLY and CDR2 is FYNNEI. The V end was cut by 8 bases, the J end by 2 bases, with 17 bases between. CDR3 sequence (DNA): TGTGCCAGCCTTAGCAGTGACACACTCACAGATACGCAGTATTTT. The encoded protein is CASLSSDTLTDTQYF.

This clonotype was seen only once. This chain joins TRBV29-1 and TRBJ1-1, with D tentatively TRBD1 (6 bases). Germline CDR1 and CDR2: SQVTM and ANQGSEA. Trimming stripped 2 bases from V and 5 bases from J, with 15 bases between. This CDR3 is 14 amino acids long. CDR3 nucleotides: TGCAGCGTTGAAATCGGGGGCGCGGGGACTGAAGCTTTCTTT. It yields the protein CSVEIGGAGTEAFF.

V gene TRBV7-3 combines with J gene TRBJ2-6, with 10 positions matching TRBD1. Trimming at V came to 5 bases and at J to 3 bases, leaving 7 bases not matched to a gene. This CDR3 region has 17 residues. Germline V gene sequence: CDR1 SGHTA, CDR2 FQGTGA. The CDR3 here is CASSPGQGVVGANVLTF. The CDR3 DNA reads TGTGCCAGCAGCCCCGGACAGGGGGTTGTTGGGGCCAACGTCCTGACTTTC. Filled out from reference TRBV7-3 and TRBJ2-6, the complete variable domain reads GAGVSQTPSNKVTEKGKYVELRCDPISGHTALYWYRQSLGQGPEFLIYFQGTGAADDSGLPNDRFFAVRPEGSVSTLKIQRTERGDSAVYLCASSPGQGVVGANVLTFGAGSRLTVL.